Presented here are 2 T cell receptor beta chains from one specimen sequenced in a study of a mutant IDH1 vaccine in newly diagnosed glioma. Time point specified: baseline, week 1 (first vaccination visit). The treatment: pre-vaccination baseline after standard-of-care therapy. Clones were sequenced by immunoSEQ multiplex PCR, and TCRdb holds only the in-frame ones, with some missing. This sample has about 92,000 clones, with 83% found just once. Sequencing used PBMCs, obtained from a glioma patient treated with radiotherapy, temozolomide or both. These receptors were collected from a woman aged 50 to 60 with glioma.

CDR3: CASDQGHGYTF. Written as DNA, the CDR3 is TGTGCCAGCGACCAGGGCCATGGCTACACCTTC. This chain connects TRBV19 to TRBJ1-2; tentatively, D is TRBD1 (5 bases). Trimming removed 9 bases at V and 6 bases at J, with 11 bases between. The germline V gene has CDR1 LNHDA and CDR2 SQIVND (reference sequence). The length of the CDR3 is 11 residues.

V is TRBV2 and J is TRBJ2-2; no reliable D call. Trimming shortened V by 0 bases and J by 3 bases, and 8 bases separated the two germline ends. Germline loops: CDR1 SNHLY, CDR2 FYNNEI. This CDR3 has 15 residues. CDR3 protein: CASSEASQHTGELFF. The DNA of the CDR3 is TGTGCCAGCAGTGAAGCGTCCCAACACACCGGGGAGCTGTTTTTT. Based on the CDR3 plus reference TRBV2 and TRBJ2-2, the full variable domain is EPEVTQTPSHQVTQMGQEVILRCVPISNHLYFYWYRQILGQKVEFLVSFYNNEISEKSEIFDDQFSVERPDGSNFTLKIRSTKLEDSAMYFCASSEASQHTGELFFGEGSRLTVL.